These 14 T cell receptor beta chains were sequenced from one sample in a study of identical twins. TCRdb reanalysed the 5' RACE reads using MiXCR and keeps one entry per CDR3 protein. Among hundreds of thousands of distinct CDR3 sequences listed, approximately 6.1% were seen once. Sequenced: naive T cells sorted from blood. Every receptor here comes from a man aged 18-30 years in good health.

This clonotype has just a few counts. This chain links TRBV2 with TRBJ2-2, with 8 bases identical to TRBD1. With 2 bases clipped from V and 5 bases from J, the junction kept 7 bases outside the gene matches. CDR3 length: 16 residues. Germline loops: CDR1 SNHLY, CDR2 FYNNEI. The CDR3 sequence is CASSEPLQGATGELFF. The CDR3 nucleotides read TGTGCCAGCAGTGAACCTCTGCAGGGGGCGACCGGGGAGCTGTTTTTT.

This clonotype was counted ten times or more. This CDR3 reads CASSTSGRATDTQYF. As DNA, the CDR3 is TGTGCCAGCAGTACTAGCGGGAGGGCCACAGATACGCAGTATTTT. The rearrangement uses TRBV12-3 or TRBV12-4 and TRBJ2-3; TRBD2 matches at 13 bases. The CDR3 consists of 15 residues. V lost 5 bases and J lost 2; bases outside the gene matches: 1.

The chain is built from TRBV2 and TRBJ1-1; D gene unclear. V was pared by 4 bases and J by 0 bases, with 12 bases between. CDR1 and CDR2 from the germline V gene are SNHLY and FYNNEI. The CDR3 runs to 15 residues. CDR3 sequence (DNA): TGTGCCAGCAGTGTCGAAAGGGAGATGAACACTGAAGCTTTCTTT. Translated, it gives CASSVEREMNTEAFF.

This chain connects TRBV15 to TRBJ2-6; 7 nucleotides line up with TRBD1. CDR3 length: 18 amino acids. The junction had 5 bases not matched to a gene; V was cut back by 0 bases and J by 0 bases. Germline CDR1 and CDR2: LNHNV and YYDKDF (reference sequence). The CDR3 DNA reads TGTGCCACCAGCAGAGAACCGGGACAGTCCTCTGGGGCCAACGTCCTGACTTTC. This encodes CATSREPGQSSGANVLTF.

This clonotype was observed a handful of times. V usage is TRBV29-1 and J usage is TRBJ1-2; tentatively, D is TRBD1 (5 bases). This CDR3 is built from 13 residues. Looked up from germline, CDR1 is SQVTM and CDR2 is ANQGSEA. Between the trimmed V and J ends, which lost 0 bases and 7 bases, there was a span of 12 bases. The CDR3 reads CSVEDAGNSGYTF. The CDR3 bases are TGCAGCGTTGAAGATGCAGGGAATAGTGGCTACACCTTC.

This clonotype occurred many times. CDR3 sequence: CASSYGTASNYGYTF. CDR3 DNA sequence: TGTGCCAGCAGTTACGGAACAGCCTCTAACTATGGCTACACCTTC. The gene calls are TRBV6-5 and TRBJ1-2; the D is unclear. The CDR3 runs 15 residues. Trimming took off 2 bases at V and 0 bases at J, with 10 bases between the two ends. In germline, CDR1 is MNHEY, CDR2 SVGAGI.

This clonotype was detected ten times or more. The rearrangement links TRBV6-1 to TRBJ1-5; the D gene is possibly TRBD1 (5 bases). The CDR3 spans 14 residues. The germline V gene has CDR1 MNHNS and CDR2 SASEGT. Trimming took off 4 bases at V and 3 bases at J, with 10 bases between the two ends. CDR3 sequence reads: CASSAGTLNQPQHF. CDR3 bases: TGTGCCAGCAGTGCCGGGACGCTCAATCAGCCCCAGCATTTT.

The genes are TRBV5-1 and TRBJ1-2; D is ambiguous. V was cut by 3 bases and J by 4 bases, with 10 bases left in between. There are 13 residues in the CDR3. Germline CDR1 and CDR2: SGHRS and YFSETQ. CDR3 sequence: CASSSDGTYGYTF. The DNA for the CDR3 is TGCGCCAGCAGCTCAGACGGAACCTATGGCTACACCTTC. The full variable domain, its missing parts supplied by reference TRBV5-1 and TRBJ1-2, is KAGVTQTPRYLIKTRGQQVTLSCSPISGHRSVSWYQQTPGQGLQFLFEYFSETQRNKGNFPGRFSGRQFSNSRSEMNVSTLELGDSALYLCASSSDGTYGYTFGSGTRLTVV.

This clonotype was seen a handful of times. The CDR3 sequence: CSARDNALGISNQPQHF. The CDR3 DNA is TGCAGTGCTAGAGATAACGCCTTGGGGATCAGCAATCAGCCCCAGCATTTT. V gene TRBV20-1 combines with J gene TRBJ1-5; D gene ambiguous. CDR1 is DFQATT, CDR2 SNEGSKA, per germline (reference sequence). The V and J ends lost 0 bases and 1 base respectively, with 16 bases between them. This CDR3 is 17 amino acids long.

The chain employs TRBV6-2 or TRBV6-3 and TRBJ2-1; a weak D match, TRBD2 (6 bases). V was pared by 1 base and J by 13 bases, with 8 bases between. This CDR3 is 11 amino acids long. Germline CDR1 MNHEY, CDR2 SVGEGT. The chain's CDR3 is CASSYYGRQFF. The DNA for the CDR3 is TGTGCCAGCAGTTACTACGGGAGACAGTTCTTC.

This clonotype has only a few counts. The chain has TRBV9 and TRBJ2-5; D assignment may be TRBD1 or TRBD2 (5 bases each). Trimming removed 1 base from V and 5 bases from J, with 12 bases in between. The CDR3 spans 14 residues. Germline V CDR1 and CDR2: SGDLS, YYNGEE. CDR3 nucleotide sequence: TGTGCCAGCAGCGTATCAGGGCCGGGGGAGACCCAGTACTTC. It translates to CASSVSGPGETQYF.

This clonotype occurred a few times. The CDR3 bases are TGTGCCAGCGCAGAACCCTACGGCTACGAGCAGTACTTC. Protein product: CASAEPYGYEQYF. The chain is built from TRBV6-2 or TRBV6-3 and TRBJ2-7, with D hard to call. Germline lookup yields CDR1 MNHEY and CDR2 SVGEGT. The CDR3 loop spans 13 amino acids. V dropped 8 bases and J dropped 3 bases, with 14 bases sitting between them.

This clonotype was observed at least ten times. The gene calls are TRBV12-3 or TRBV12-4 and TRBJ2-5; possibly TRBD2 for D (6 bases). The CDR3 totals 15 residues. V dropped 1 base and J dropped 5 bases, with 14 bases sitting between them. The CDR3 is CASSLGPGDGETQYF. DNA for the CDR3: TGTGCCAGCAGTTTAGGACCGGGAGATGGTGAGACCCAGTACTTC.

The chain uses TRBV12-3 or TRBV12-4 and TRBJ2-2; D is uncertain. The CDR3 runs 16 residues. V lost 7 bases and J 2 bases, leaving 17 bases between the germline ends. The DNA of the CDR3 is TGTGCCAGCAATTTCGTAGGAAGTGCCAACACCGGGGAGCTGTTTTTT. Translating gives CASNFVGSANTGELFF.